These 8 T cell receptor beta chains were all obtained from the same sample, sequenced in a study of siplizumab effects on memory and regulatory T cells. This table comes from immunoSEQ multiplex PCR, and its TCRdb copy is limited to in-frame clones, with some not included. The sample has 60,000 to 80,000 clones; around 78% are singletons. The specimen sequenced was memory CD4+ T cells sorted from blood. All receptors come from a human donor in good health.

The chain has TRBV25-1 and TRBJ1-6, with 7 nucleotides matching TRBD1. Germline-derived CDR1 and CDR2 are MGHDK and SYGVNS. The CDR3 has 15 amino acids. Trimming removed 9 bases from V and 2 bases from J; junction bases left unmatched: 7. Here the CDR3 reads CASSTGVAYNSPLHF. CDR3 nucleotides: TGTGCCAGTAGCACAGGGGTTGCCTATAATTCACCCCTCCACTTT.

This clone turned up a few times. The chain links TRBV7-9 to TRBJ2-4; a possible D gene is TRBD1 (6 bases). This CDR3 comprises 18 residues. The germline V and J ends were trimmed by 10 bases and 3 bases, with 28 bases remaining between them. CDR1 and CDR2 (germline): SEHNR, FQNEAQ (reference sequence). CDR3 DNA sequence: TGTGCCACCCGCCCTGCAGGGGAAATCACCCCAAACAAAAACATTCAGTACTTC. This sequence encodes CATRPAGEITPNKNIQYF.

The genes are TRBV6-1 and TRBJ2-1; a possible D gene is TRBD1 (6 bases). Germline-derived CDR1 and CDR2 are MNHNS and SASEGT. V lost 4 bases to trimming and J lost 0 bases, with 16 bases between them. The CDR3 loop spans 17 amino acids. The CDR3 DNA reads TGTGCCAGCAGTGCTCTCCGGACAGTTAGCTCCTACAATGAGCAGTTCTTC. Translating gives CASSALRTVSSYNEQFF.

This clone came up a few times. As DNA, the CDR3 is TGTGCCAGTAGTGCGACGCGGGGTCGGGAGACCCAGTACTTC. Translating gives CASSATRGRETQYF. The chain links TRBV19 to TRBJ2-5; D might be TRBD2 (6 bases). CDR1 is LNHDA and CDR2 is SQIVND in the germline V gene (reference sequence). V was shortened by 5 bases and J by 5 bases, with 15 bases between the two germline ends. The CDR3 runs 14 residues.

The rearrangement joins TRBV11-2 to TRBJ2-7; 7 bases align to TRBD1. CDR3 size: 16 residues. Looked up from germline, CDR1 is SGHAT and CDR2 is FQNNGV. With 3 bases clipped from V and 4 bases from J, the junction kept 12 bases outside the gene matches. The CDR3 reads CASSFGTALLGYEQYF. In DNA, the CDR3 is TGTGCCAGCAGCTTCGGGACAGCGCTTTTGGGGTACGAGCAGTACTTC.

The chain recombines TRBV7-2 with TRBJ2-3, with 8 bases that match TRBD2. Looked up from germline, CDR1 is SGHTA and CDR2 is FQGNSA. The CDR3 has 15 amino acids. The junction had 4 bases not matched to a gene; V was cut back by 1 base and J by 4 bases. The CDR3 reads CASSLVAGGSDTQYF. Written as DNA, the CDR3 is TGTGCCAGCAGCTTAGTGGCGGGAGGCTCAGATACGCAGTATTTT.

The table lists this clone with a count of one. One end of the junction fails to match germline, which may point to a read error. Other DNA sequences from this sample encode an identical CDR3 as well. The CDR3 DNA follows: TGTGCCAGCAGTTATGACAGGCGAAACTATGGCTATACCTTC. Translating gives CASSYDRRNYGYTF. This chain links TRBV6-5 with TRBJ1-2; D is possibly TRBD1 (6 bases). Germline CDR1 is MNHEY and CDR2 is SVGAGI. This CDR3 has 14 residues.

The chain uses TRBV5-1 and TRBJ2-2; D uncertain. V dropped 1 base and J dropped 5 bases, with 12 bases sitting between them. The CDR3 covers 15 residues. The germline CDR1 and CDR2 sequences are SGHRS and YFSETQ. This CDR3 reads CASSLRATETGELFF. In DNA form, the CDR3 reads TGCGCCAGCAGCTTGAGGGCGACTGAAACCGGGGAGCTGTTTTTT.